The rows below give T cell receptor beta chains drawn from one sample of a study of T cells in Graves' hyperthyroidism and ophthalmopathy. MiXCR was run by TCRdb on the multiplex PCR reads, yielding one entry per CDR3 protein. The sample gives a few hundred thousand distinct CDR3 sequences, about 14% of which show up once; about 20% is in the top ten. Sample: blood. The source is a woman in her twenties or thirties with Graves' ophthalmopathy. The CDR3 runs from the conserved cysteine through the conserved F or W. A D gene is named only where the DNA matches it firmly. Part of the rows lack a size; the others show once, few, many or a class for expanded clones.

>TRBV6-1|-|-|TRBJ2-3
CASSELGPLQYF
TGTGCCAGCAGTGAACTAGGTCCTCTGCAGTATTTT
>TRBV9|-|-|TRBJ1-1
CASSLDGGGAFF
TGTGCCAGCAGCCTCGACGGGGGGGGAGCTTTCTTT
>TRBV7-2|-|TRBD2|TRBJ2-1
CASSSGLAGSPYNEQFF
TGTGCCAGCAGCTCTGGGCTAGCGGGGTCCCCCTACAATGAGCAGTTCTTC
>TRBV2|many|-|TRBJ2-4
CASSDGRLAKNIQYF
TGTGCCAGCAGTGACGGCAGACTAGCCAAAAACATTCAGTACTTC
>TRBV3-1|many|-|TRBJ2-3
CASSQAGTESTQYF
TGTGCCAGCAGCCAAGCCGGAACCGAATCTACGCAGTATTTT
>TRBV7-3|few|-|TRBJ2-5
CASSLPGGREKYF
TGTGCCAGCAGCTTACCCGGGGGTAGAGAAAAGTACTTC
>TRBV7-9|many|-|TRBJ2-1
CASSLGASYNEQFF
TGTGCCAGCAGCTTAGGGGCGTCCTACAATGAGCAGTTCTTC
>TRBV2|many|TRBD2|TRBJ2-2
CASSPPRTRVAGELFF
TGTGCCAGCAGCCCCCCGAGGACTAGGGTTGCCGGGGAGCTGTTTTTT
>TRBV5-1|many|-|TRBJ1-2
CASSLDPGILNGYTF
TGCGCCAGCAGCTTAGACCCGGGGATCCTGAATGGCTACACCTTC
>TRBV12-3/TRBV12-4|many|TRBD2|TRBJ2-5
CAIGLAGGQETQYF
TGTGCCATCGGACTAGCGGGGGGGCAAGAGACCCAGTACTTC
>TRBV13|many|-|TRBJ1-5
CASSLPGGAQHF
TGTGCCAGCAGCTTACCCGGCGGAGCCCAGCATTTT
>TRBV14|many|TRBD1|TRBJ2-7
CASSQGQGGFYEQYF
TGTGCCAGCAGCCAAGGACAGGGGGGTTTCTACGAGCAGTACTTC
>TRBV6-1|many|TRBD2|TRBJ2-3
CASSSGASDTQYF
TGTGCCAGTTCTAGCGGGGCATCAGATACGCAGTATTTT